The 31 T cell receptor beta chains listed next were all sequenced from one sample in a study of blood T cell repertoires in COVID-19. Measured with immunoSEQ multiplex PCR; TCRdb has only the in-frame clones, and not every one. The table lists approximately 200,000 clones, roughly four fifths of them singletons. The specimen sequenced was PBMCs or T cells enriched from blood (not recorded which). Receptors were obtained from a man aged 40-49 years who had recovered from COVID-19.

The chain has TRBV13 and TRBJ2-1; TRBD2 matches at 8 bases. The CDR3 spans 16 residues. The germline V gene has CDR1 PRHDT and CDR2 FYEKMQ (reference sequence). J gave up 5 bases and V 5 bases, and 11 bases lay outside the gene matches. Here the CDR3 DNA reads TGTGCCAGCAGCCGTTTAGCGGGAAGAATCCACAATGAGCAGTTCTTC. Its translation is CASSRLAGRIHNEQFF.

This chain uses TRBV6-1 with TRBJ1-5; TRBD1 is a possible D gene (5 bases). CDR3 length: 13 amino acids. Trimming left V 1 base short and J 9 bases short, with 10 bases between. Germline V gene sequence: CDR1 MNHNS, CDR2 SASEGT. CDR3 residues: CASSEGGPTPQHF. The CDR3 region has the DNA TGTGCCAGCAGTGAAGGGGGCCCGACGCCCCAGCATTTT.

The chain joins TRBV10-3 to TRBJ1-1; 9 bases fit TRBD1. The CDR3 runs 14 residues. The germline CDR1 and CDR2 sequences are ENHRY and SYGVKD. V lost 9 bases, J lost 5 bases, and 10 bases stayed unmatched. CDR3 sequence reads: CAIRRTGEMTEAFF. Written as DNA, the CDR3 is TGTGCCATAAGGCGGACAGGGGAAATGACTGAAGCTTTCTTT.

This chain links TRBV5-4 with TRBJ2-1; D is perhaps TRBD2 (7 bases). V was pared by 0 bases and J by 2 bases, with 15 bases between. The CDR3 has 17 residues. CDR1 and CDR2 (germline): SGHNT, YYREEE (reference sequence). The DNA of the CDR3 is TGTGCCAGCAGCTTGGGGGCCGGGGGGCTAACCTACAATGAGCAGTTCTTC. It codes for CASSLGAGGLTYNEQFF.

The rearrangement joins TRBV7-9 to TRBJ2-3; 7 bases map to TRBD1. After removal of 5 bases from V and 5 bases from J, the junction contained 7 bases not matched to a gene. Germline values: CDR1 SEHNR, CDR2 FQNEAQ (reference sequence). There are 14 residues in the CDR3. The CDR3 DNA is TGTGCCAGCAGCCCCAGTCACAGGGGAGATACGCAGTATTTT. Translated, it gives CASSPSHRGDTQYF.

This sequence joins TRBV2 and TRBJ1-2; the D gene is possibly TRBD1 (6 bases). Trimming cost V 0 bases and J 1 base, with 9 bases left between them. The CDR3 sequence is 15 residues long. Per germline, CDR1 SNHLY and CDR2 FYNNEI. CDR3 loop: CASSEAGGHNYGYTF. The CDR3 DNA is TGTGCCAGCAGTGAAGCGGGGGGGCATAACTATGGCTACACCTTC.

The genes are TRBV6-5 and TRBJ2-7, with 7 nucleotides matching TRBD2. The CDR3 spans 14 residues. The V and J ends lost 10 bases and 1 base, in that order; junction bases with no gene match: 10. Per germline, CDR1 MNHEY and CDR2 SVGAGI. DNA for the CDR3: TGTGCCACCGGCCAGCGGGACGCTTCCTACGAGCAGTACTTC. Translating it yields CATGQRDASYEQYF.

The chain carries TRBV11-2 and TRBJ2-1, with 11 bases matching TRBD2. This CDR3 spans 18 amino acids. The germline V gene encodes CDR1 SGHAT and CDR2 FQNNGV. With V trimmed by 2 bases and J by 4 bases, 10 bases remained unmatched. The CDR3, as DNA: TGTGCCAGCAGCTTAACCCTAGCGGGAGGAACCATATACAATGAGCAGTTCTTC. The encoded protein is CASSLTLAGGTIYNEQFF.

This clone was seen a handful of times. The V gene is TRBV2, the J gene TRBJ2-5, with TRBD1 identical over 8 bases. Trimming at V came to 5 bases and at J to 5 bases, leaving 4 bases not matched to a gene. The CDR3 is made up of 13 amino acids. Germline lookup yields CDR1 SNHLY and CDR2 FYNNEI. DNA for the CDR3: TGTGCCAGCAGTAAGGACAGGGACGAGACCCAGTACTTC. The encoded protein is CASSKDRDETQYF.

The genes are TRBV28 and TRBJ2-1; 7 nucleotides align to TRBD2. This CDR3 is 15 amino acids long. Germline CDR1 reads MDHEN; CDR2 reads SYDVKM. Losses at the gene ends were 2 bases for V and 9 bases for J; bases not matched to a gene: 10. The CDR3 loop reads CASSLPPTSFPEQFF. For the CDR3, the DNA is TGTGCCAGCAGTTTACCCCCGACTAGCTTCCCTGAGCAGTTCTTC.

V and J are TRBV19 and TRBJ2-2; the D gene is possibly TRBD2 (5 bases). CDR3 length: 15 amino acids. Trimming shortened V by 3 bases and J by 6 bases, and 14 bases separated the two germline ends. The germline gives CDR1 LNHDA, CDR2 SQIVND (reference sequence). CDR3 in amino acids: CASSMGELRAGELFF. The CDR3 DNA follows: TGTGCCAGTAGTATGGGAGAGTTAAGGGCCGGGGAGCTGTTTTTT. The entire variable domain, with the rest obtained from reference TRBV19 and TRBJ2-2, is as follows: DGGITQSPKYLFRKEGQNVTLSCEQNLNHDAMYWYRQDPGQGLRLIYYSQIVNDFQKGDIAEGYSVSREKKESFPLTVTSAQKNPTAFYLCASSMGELRAGELFFGEGSRLTVL.

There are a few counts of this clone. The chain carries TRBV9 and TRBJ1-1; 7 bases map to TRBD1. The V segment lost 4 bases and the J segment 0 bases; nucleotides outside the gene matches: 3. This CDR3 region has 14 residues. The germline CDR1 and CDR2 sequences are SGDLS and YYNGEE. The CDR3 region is CASSRDSLNTEAFF. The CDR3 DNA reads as TGTGCCAGCAGCCGGGACAGCCTGAACACTGAAGCTTTCTTT.

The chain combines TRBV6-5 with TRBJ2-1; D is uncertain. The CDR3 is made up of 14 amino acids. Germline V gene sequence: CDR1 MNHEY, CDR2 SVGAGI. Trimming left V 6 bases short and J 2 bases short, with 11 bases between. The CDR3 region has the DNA TGTGCCAGCAGCCTCATTACAGCCTACAATGAGCAGTTCTTC. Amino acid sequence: CASSLITAYNEQFF.

CDR3 DNA sequence: TGCGCCAGCAGTGTGGCAGGGTTGGGTGAAAAACTGTTTTTT. Translated, it gives CASSVAGLGEKLFF. The gene calls are TRBV10-2 and TRBJ1-4; the D gene is possibly TRBD1 (5 bases). This CDR3 is 14 amino acids long. Germline CDR1 WSHSY, CDR2 SAAADI. Trimming cost V 4 bases and J 7 bases, with 13 bases left between them.

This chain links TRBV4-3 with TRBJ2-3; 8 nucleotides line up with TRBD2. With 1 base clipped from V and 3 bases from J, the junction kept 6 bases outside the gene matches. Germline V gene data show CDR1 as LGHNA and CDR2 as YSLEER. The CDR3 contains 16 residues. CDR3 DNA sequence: TGCGCCAGCAGCCAAGGAACAGCGGGAGTAACAGATACGCAGTATTTT. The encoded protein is CASSQGTAGVTDTQYF.

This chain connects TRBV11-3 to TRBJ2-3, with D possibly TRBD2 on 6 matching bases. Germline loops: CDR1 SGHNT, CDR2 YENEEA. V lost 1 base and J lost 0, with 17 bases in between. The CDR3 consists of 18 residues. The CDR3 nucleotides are TGTGCCAGCAGCTTAGCGTTGACGGGAGACCCTAGCACAGATACGCAGTATTTT. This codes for CASSLALTGDPSTDTQYF.

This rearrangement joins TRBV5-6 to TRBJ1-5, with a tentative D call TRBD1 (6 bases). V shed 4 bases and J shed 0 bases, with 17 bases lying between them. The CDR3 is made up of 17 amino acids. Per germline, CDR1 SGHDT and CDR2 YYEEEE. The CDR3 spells CASSRRQALYSNQPQHF. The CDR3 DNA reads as TGTGCCAGCAGCCGCAGACAGGCCCTGTATAGCAATCAGCCCCAGCATTTT.

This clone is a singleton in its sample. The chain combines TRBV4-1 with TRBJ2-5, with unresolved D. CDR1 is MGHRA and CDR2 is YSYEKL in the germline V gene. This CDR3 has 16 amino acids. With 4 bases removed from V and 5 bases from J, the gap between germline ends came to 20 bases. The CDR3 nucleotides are TGCGCCAGCAGCCTGAGCTCCTTTCTAGGTTCGGAGACCCAGTACTTC. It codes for CASSLSSFLGSETQYF.

CDR3 in amino acids: CASSTNRRTVQETQYF. CDR3 in DNA: TGTGCCAGCAGCACGAACCGCCGGACTGTACAAGAGACCCAGTACTTC. The V call is TRBV28, the J call TRBJ2-5, with a tentative D call TRBD2 (5 bases). The germline V gene has CDR1 MDHEN and CDR2 SYDVKM. This CDR3 contains 16 residues. Trimming took 6 bases from V and 2 from J, leaving 19 bases between them.

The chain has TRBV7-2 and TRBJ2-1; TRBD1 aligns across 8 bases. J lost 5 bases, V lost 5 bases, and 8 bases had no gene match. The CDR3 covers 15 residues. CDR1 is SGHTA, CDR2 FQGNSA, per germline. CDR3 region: CASSTRTGMHNEQFF. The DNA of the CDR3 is TGTGCCAGCAGCACCAGGACAGGGATGCACAATGAGCAGTTCTTC.

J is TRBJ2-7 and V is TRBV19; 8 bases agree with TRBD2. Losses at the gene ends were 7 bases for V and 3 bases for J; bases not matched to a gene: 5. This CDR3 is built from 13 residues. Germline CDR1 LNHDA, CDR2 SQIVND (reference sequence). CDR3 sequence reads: CASTERESYEQYF. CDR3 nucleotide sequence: TGTGCCAGTACCGAGCGGGAGAGCTACGAGCAGTACTTC. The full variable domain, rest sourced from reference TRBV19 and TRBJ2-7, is DGGITQSPKYLFRKEGQNVTLSCEQNLNHDAMYWYRQDPGQGLRLIYYSQIVNDFQKGDIAEGYSVSREKKESFPLTVTSAQKNPTAFYLCASTERESYEQYFGPGTRLTVT.

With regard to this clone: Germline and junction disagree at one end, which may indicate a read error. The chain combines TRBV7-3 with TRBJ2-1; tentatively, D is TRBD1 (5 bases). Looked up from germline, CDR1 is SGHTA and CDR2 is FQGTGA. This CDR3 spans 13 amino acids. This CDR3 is CASSPPLDNELFF. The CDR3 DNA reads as TGTGCCAGCAGCCCCCCCCTGGACAATGAGCTGTTCTTC.

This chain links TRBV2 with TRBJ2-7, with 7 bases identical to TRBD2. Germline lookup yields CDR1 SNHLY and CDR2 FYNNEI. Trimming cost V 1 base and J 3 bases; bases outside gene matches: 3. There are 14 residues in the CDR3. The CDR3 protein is CASSEGGTNYEQYV. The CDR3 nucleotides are TGTGCCAGCAGTGAAGGGGGGACTAACTACGAGCAGTACGTC.

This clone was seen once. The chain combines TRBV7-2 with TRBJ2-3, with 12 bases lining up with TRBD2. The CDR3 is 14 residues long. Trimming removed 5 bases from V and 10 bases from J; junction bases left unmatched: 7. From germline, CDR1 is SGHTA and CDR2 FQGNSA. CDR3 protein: CASSDPTSGGPQYF. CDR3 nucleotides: TGTGCCAGCAGCGACCCCACTAGCGGGGGGCCGCAGTATTTT.

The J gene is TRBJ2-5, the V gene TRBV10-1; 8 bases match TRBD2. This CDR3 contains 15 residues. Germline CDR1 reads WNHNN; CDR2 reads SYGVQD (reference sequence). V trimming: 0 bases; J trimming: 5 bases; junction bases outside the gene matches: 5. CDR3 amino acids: CASSESRASGETQYF. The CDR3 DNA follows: TGCGCCAGCAGTGAGTCGAGGGCTAGCGGGGAGACCCAGTACTTC.

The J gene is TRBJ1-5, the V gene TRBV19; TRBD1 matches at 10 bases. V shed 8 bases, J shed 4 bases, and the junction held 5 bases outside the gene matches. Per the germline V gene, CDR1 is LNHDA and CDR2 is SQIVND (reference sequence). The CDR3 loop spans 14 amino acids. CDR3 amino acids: CASGDRGTNQPQHF. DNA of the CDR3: TGTGCCAGTGGGGACAGGGGAACAAATCAGCCCCAGCATTTT. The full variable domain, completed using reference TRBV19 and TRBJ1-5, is DGGITQSPKYLFRKEGQNVTLSCEQNLNHDAMYWYRQDPGQGLRLIYYSQIVNDFQKGDIAEGYSVSREKKESFPLTVTSAQKNPTAFYLCASGDRGTNQPQHFGDGTRLSIL.

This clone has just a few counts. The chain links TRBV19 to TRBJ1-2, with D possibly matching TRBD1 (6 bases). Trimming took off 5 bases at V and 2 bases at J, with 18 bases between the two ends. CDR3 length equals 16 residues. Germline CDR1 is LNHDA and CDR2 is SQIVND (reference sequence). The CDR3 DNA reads TGTGCCAGTAGTCTTGCGGGGGGGCGAGGAAACTATGGCTACACCTTC. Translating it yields CASSLAGGRGNYGYTF.

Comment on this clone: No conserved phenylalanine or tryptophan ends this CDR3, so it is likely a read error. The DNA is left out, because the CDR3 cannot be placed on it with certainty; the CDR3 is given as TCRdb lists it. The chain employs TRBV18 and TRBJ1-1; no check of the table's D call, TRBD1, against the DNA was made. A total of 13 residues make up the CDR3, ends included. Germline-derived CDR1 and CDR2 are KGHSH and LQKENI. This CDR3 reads CASSPETGGAGIL.

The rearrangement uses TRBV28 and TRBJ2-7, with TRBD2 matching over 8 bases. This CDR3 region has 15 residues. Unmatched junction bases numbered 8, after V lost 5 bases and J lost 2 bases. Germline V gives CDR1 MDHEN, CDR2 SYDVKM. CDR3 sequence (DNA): TGTGCCAGCAGTCCCCCCATAGCGGGGCCCTACGAGCAGTACTTC. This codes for CASSPPIAGPYEQYF. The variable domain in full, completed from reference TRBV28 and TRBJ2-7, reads DVKVTQSSRYLVKRTGEKVFLECVQDMDHENMFWYRQDPGLGLRLIYFSYDVKMKEKGDIPEGYSVSREKKERFSLILESASTNQTSMYLCASSPPIAGPYEQYFGPGTRLTVT.

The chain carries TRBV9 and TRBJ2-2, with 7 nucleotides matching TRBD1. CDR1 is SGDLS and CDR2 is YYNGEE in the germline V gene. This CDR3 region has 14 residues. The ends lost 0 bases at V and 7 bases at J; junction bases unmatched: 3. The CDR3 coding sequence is TGTGCCAGCAGCGTAGACAGGGGTCGCGGGGAGCTGTTTTTT. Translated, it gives CASSVDRGRGELFF. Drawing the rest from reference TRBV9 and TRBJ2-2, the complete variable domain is DSGVTQTPKHLITATGQRVTLRCSPRSGDLSVYWYQQSLDQGLQFLIQYYNGEERAKGNILERFSAQQFPDLHSELNLSSLELGDSALYFCASSVDRGRGELFFGEGSRLTVL.

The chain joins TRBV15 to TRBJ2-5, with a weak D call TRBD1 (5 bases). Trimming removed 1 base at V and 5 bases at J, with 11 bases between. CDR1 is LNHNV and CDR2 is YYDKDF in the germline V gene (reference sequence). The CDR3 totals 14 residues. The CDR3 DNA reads TGTGCCACCAGCAGAGGGCAGGGCTGGGAGACCCAGTACTTC. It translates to CATSRGQGWETQYF.